This TCR beta chain comes out of a study of blood T cell repertoires in COVID-19. Study as a whole: Spain, Italy and the United States supplied samples that represented acute and convalescent COVID-19.

The V segment lost 1 base and the J segment 4 bases; nucleotides outside the gene matches: 6. The V gene's germline CDR1 is SEHNR and CDR2 FQNEAQ (reference sequence). The CDR3 length is 15 residues. This table comes from immunoSEQ multiplex PCR, and its TCRdb copy is limited to in-frame clones, with some not included. The sample shows 140,000 or so clones, 70% to 90% of them seen only once. The source material was peripheral blood. This chain links TRBV7-9 with TRBJ1-1, with 7 bases matching TRBD1. This receptor was obtained from a woman aged 45-59 years with acute or convalescent COVID-19. CDR3 nucleotides: TGTGCCAGCAGCTTAGGGCAGGGGGACGGCACTGAAGCTTTCTTT. Translating it yields CASSLGQGDGTEAFF.